Below, 19 T cell receptor beta chains from the same sample are listed, as sequenced in a study of T cell repertoires in cytomegalovirus infection. MiXCR, run by TCRdb on the reads, gives a single entry per CDR3 protein. The sample comprises 150,000 to 200,000 distinct CDR3 sequences, about a sixth of which are singletons, and approximately 25% rests with the top ten. Sequenced: CD8+ T cells from PBMCs. These receptors were obtained from a human donor in good health (CMV status not recorded). Some clones in this sample may be carry-over from other donors' samples.

This clonotype appeared a few times. The chain couples TRBV29-1 to TRBJ2-7; no clear D. The CDR3 is 13 residues long. Looked up from germline, CDR1 is SQVTM and CDR2 is ANQGSEA. Trimming took off 1 base at V and 3 bases at J, with 10 bases between the two ends. CDR3 in amino acids: CSVEGSPNYEQYF. In DNA, the CDR3 is TGCAGCGTTGAAGGCAGCCCGAACTACGAGCAGTACTTC.

The sample holds a few counts of this clonotype. The rearrangement links TRBV7-9 to TRBJ2-2; D not resolved. V was clipped by 8 bases and J by 4 bases, with 20 bases between them. The germline CDR1 and CDR2 sequences are SEHNR and FQNEAQ (reference sequence). The CDR3 contains 16 residues. The CDR3 reads CASLSKYPVATGELFF. The CDR3 DNA sequence: TGTGCCAGCCTATCCAAATACCCAGTTGCCACCGGGGAGCTGTTTTTT.

The chain has TRBV6-2 or TRBV6-3 and TRBJ2-1; D is undetermined. The CDR3 has 15 amino acids. V gave up 2 bases and J gave up 7 bases, with 15 bases separating them. Germline V lookup: CDR1 MNHEY, CDR2 SVGEGT. CDR3 protein: CASSYPLGRPNEQFF. CDR3 nucleotides: TGTGCCAGCAGTTACCCCTTAGGACGCCCAAATGAGCAGTTCTTC.

This chain links TRBV7-6 with TRBJ2-2, with 10 bases that match TRBD1. V shed 5 bases, J shed 5 bases, and the junction held 11 bases outside the gene matches. The germline CDR1 and CDR2 sequences are SGHVS and FNYEAQ. The CDR3 is 17 amino acids. The CDR3 nucleotides read TGTGCCAGCAGCCCACCCGGGGACAGGGGACTTACCGGGGAGCTGTTTTTT. Translating it yields CASSPPGDRGLTGELFF.

The chain combines TRBV7-8 with TRBJ2-5; D ambiguous. The CDR3 totals 14 residues. The V end was cut by 6 bases, the J end by 8 bases, with 19 bases between. The germline V gene has CDR1 SGHVS and CDR2 FQNEAQ. The CDR3 spells CASRALFLWSTQYF. The CDR3 DNA reads TGTGCCAGCAGGGCTCTCTTCCTTTGGAGCACCCAGTACTTC.

This chain links TRBV7-9 with TRBJ2-7; the D gene is possibly TRBD1 (6 bases). The CDR3 consists of 15 residues. Germline values: CDR1 SEHNR, CDR2 FQNEAQ (reference sequence). Between the trimmed V and J ends, which lost 2 bases and 6 bases, there was a span of 17 bases. For the CDR3, the DNA is TGTGCCAGCAGCTTAATGGGCGCAGGGGCGGGCGAGCAGTACTTC. Translation gives CASSLMGAGAGEQYF.

The gene calls are TRBV7-9 and TRBJ2-7; tentatively, D is TRBD2 (5 bases). V was cut by 5 bases and J by 3 bases, with 11 bases left in between. Germline loops: CDR1 SEHNR, CDR2 FQNEAQ (reference sequence). The CDR3 runs 13 residues. The CDR3, as DNA: TGTGCCAGCAGCGCGGCCGGGAACTACGAGCAGTACTTC. The encoded protein is CASSAAGNYEQYF.

This clonotype was detected only a few times. The chain couples TRBV4-3 to TRBJ1-6, with no clear D. Trimming left V 1 base short and J 10 bases short, with 17 bases between. The germline CDR1 and CDR2 sequences are LGHNA and YSLEER. CDR3 size: 16 residues. The CDR3 sequence: CASSQASTPYRSPLHF. The CDR3 coding sequence is TGCGCCAGCAGCCAAGCATCGACACCCTATAGATCACCCCTCCACTTT.

This clonotype has only a few counts. The chain employs TRBV7-2 and TRBJ2-5, with D unresolved. The germline V and J ends were trimmed by 0 bases and 3 bases, with 14 bases remaining between them. CDR3 length: 16 residues. CDR1 and CDR2 from the germline V gene are SGHTA and FQGNSA. The CDR3: CASSLAPTVLEETQYF. In DNA, the CDR3 is TGTGCCAGCAGCTTAGCCCCTACGGTATTAGAAGAGACCCAGTACTTC.

This clonotype was counted between two and nine times. The J gene is TRBJ2-7, the V gene TRBV7-6, with 14 nucleotides matching TRBD2. The germline V gene encodes CDR1 SGHVS and CDR2 FNYEAQ. The CDR3 runs 18 residues. After removal of 5 bases from V and 0 bases from J, the junction contained 9 bases not matched to a gene. CDR3 sequence: CASSQGTSGGPSSYEQYF. In nucleotides, the CDR3 is TGTGCCAGCAGCCAAGGGACTAGCGGGGGCCCTAGCTCCTACGAGCAGTACTTC.

The chain uses TRBV25-1 and TRBJ1-6, with 8 bases that match TRBD1. CDR1 and CDR2 from the germline V gene are MGHDK and SYGVNS. J gave up 8 bases and V 3 bases, and 6 bases lay outside the gene matches. The CDR3 totals 15 residues. The CDR3 protein is CASSESGTGYSPLHF. The DNA for the CDR3 is TGTGCCAGCAGTGAGTCCGGGACAGGCTATTCACCCCTCCACTTT. Full variable domain (outside the CDR3, taken from reference TRBV25-1 and TRBJ1-6): EADIYQTPRYLVIGTGKKITLECSQTMGHDKMYWYQQDPGMELHLIHYSYGVNSTEKGDLSSESTVSRIRTEHFPLTLESARPSHTSQYLCASSESGTGYSPLHFGNGTRLTVT.

This chain links TRBV9 with TRBJ2-3; 9 bases map to TRBD1. V lost 0 bases and J lost 6; bases outside the gene matches: 8. The germline CDR1 and CDR2 sequences are SGDLS and YYNGEE. The CDR3 covers 16 residues. CDR3 DNA sequence: TGTGCCAGCAGCGTAGCTGCGGGACAGGGCTCGGATACGCAGTATTTT. Its protein is CASSVAAGQGSDTQYF.

This rearrangement joins TRBV6-1 to TRBJ2-7; D may be TRBD1 (6 bases). The CDR3 sequence is 14 residues long. Trimming left V 7 bases short and J 3 bases short, with 16 bases between. Germline values: CDR1 MNHNS, CDR2 SASEGT. The CDR3 coding sequence is TGTGCCAGCACCACCCCCCTACAGGGCTACGAGCAGTACTTC. The encoded protein is CASTTPLQGYEQYF.

The chain links TRBV6-2 or TRBV6-3 to TRBJ2-3; 9 bases are shared with TRBD1. The CDR3 runs 14 residues. CDR1 is MNHEY, CDR2 SVGEGT, per germline. V was pared by 8 bases and J by 4 bases, with 7 bases of the junction left unmatched. The CDR3 sequence is CASEWTGEADTQYF. The CDR3 region has the DNA TGTGCCAGCGAATGGACAGGGGAGGCAGATACGCAGTATTTT.

This clonotype was detected only a few times. This chain connects TRBV24-1 to TRBJ2-1; D uncertain. The CDR3 covers 14 residues. Germline-derived CDR1 and CDR2 are KGHDR and SFDVKD. V lost 6 bases and J lost 2, with 10 bases in between. The CDR3 DNA sequence: TGTGCCACCAGTTCGTTAGCCCCCTACAATGAGCAGTTCTTC. Translating gives CATSSLAPYNEQFF.

V usage is TRBV12-3 or TRBV12-4 and J usage is TRBJ2-3, with TRBD1 as a possible D gene (6 bases). There are 15 residues in the CDR3. Trimming took off 3 bases at V and 6 bases at J, with 16 bases between the two ends. The CDR3 DNA sequence: TGTGCCAGCAGTTTTGTCGCCCAGGGGCGCGATACGCAGTATTTT. Its translation is CASSFVAQGRDTQYF.

V gene TRBV20-1 combines with J gene TRBJ2-3; D possibly corresponds to TRBD1 (5 bases). Germline V gene data show CDR1 as DFQATT and CDR2 as SNEGSKA (reference sequence). The CDR3 covers 13 residues. Trimming pared 6 bases from V and 3 bases from J, leaving 13 bases between. The CDR3 here is CSAHQGYTDTQYF. CDR3 DNA sequence: TGCAGTGCCCATCAGGGTTATACAGATACGCAGTATTTT.

V gene TRBV29-1 combines with J gene TRBJ1-2; D is unclear. Trimming took off 2 bases at V and 3 bases at J, with 10 bases between the two ends. Germline loops: CDR1 SQVTM, CDR2 ANQGSEA. The CDR3 sequence is 13 residues long. The CDR3 protein is CSVEPGEDYGYTF. The DNA of the CDR3 is TGCAGCGTTGAACCCGGGGAGGACTATGGCTACACCTTC.

The chain combines TRBV20-1 with TRBJ1-2, with D tentatively TRBD1 (6 bases). Germline assignment: CDR1 DFQATT and CDR2 SNEGSKA (reference sequence). The CDR3 runs 18 residues. Trimming removed 0 bases from V and 3 bases from J, with 23 bases in between. In DNA form, the CDR3 reads TGCAGTGCTAGAGATGGTAGGGGGTGGGCCCCGGCGGACTATGGCTACACCTTC. Translation gives CSARDGRGWAPADYGYTF.